The subject of this entry is one TCR beta chain. The data are from a study of blood T cell repertoires in COVID-19. On the study more broadly: Specimens from acute and convalescent COVID-19 originated in the United States, Italy and Spain. T cells, B-cell-depleted T cells, or PBMCs provided the cDNA or gDNA that served as material.

How the authors handled the data: Estimation of nucleated cell counts relied on the amplification of reference gene primers. Repertoires were generated with immunoSEQ multiplex PCR, while TCRdb's copy carries only in-frame clones and drops some. V, J and clone size are those of that table, while D and trimming were read from the DNA. The sample has approximately 260,000 clones, approximately 85% seen once. CDR1 and CDR2 from the germline V gene are LGHNA and YNFKEQ. The J segment lost 4 bases and the V segment lost 3 bases, leaving 6 bases of the junction unmatched. The CDR3 sequence is 15 residues long.

The chain carries TRBV4-2 and TRBJ1-5; 7 nucleotides match TRBD1. This sequence originates from a woman aged 70-85 years with acute or convalescent COVID-19. The specimen sequenced was peripheral blood. The CDR3 DNA is TGTGCCAGCAGCCAGGAAAGGACAGGTAATCAGCCCCAGCATTTT. Its translation is CASSQERTGNQPQHF.